Shown below are 8 T cell receptor beta chains from a single sample sequenced in a study of blood T cells in healthy people across ages. Using a J-beta primer mix together with a sample-barcoded 5' primer, a second PCR was run for roughly 7 to 12 cycles. TCRdb processed the 5' RACE reads anew with MiXCR; each CDR3 protein has one entry. This sample yields roughly 1,300,000 distinct CDR3 sequences, of which roughly 59% are seen a single time; 5.5% to 8% belongs to the top ten. The sample consisted of blood. Source of these receptors: a man aged 18 to 35 in good health.

V usage is TRBV11-2 and J usage is TRBJ1-4, with TRBD1 matching over 9 bases. The CDR3 has 16 residues. The V gene end was trimmed by 2 bases and the J gene end by 3 bases; junction bases not matched to a gene: 4. Germline V lookup: CDR1 SGHAT, CDR2 FQNNGV. DNA of the CDR3: TGTGCCAGCAGCTTAACAGGGGGCGCAGCTAATGAAAAACTGTTTTTT. Translated: CASSLTGGAANEKLFF.

V is TRBV20-1 and J is TRBJ2-5; TRBD1 aligns across 7 bases. This CDR3 spans 12 amino acids. V gave up 2 bases and J gave up 9 bases; unmatched junction bases: 6. CDR1 DFQATT and CDR2 SNEGSKA come from the germline V gene (reference sequence). CDR3 region: CSARPQGVAQYF. The DNA for the CDR3 is TGCAGTGCTAGACCTCAGGGGGTGGCCCAGTACTTC.

J is TRBJ1-4 and V is TRBV29-1, with D possibly TRBD1 on 5 matching bases. CDR3 size: 11 residues. The germline V gene encodes CDR1 SQVTM and CDR2 ANQGSEA. V dropped 7 bases and J dropped 8 bases, with 11 bases sitting between them. Written as DNA, the CDR3 is TGCAGCGGGAGAGAGGGGGAAAAACTGTTTTTT. Its protein is CSGREGEKLFF. Drawing the rest from reference TRBV29-1 and TRBJ1-4, the complete variable domain is SAVISQKPSRDICQRGTSLTIQCQVDSQVTMMFWYRQQPGQSLTLIATANQGSEATYESGFVIDKFPISRPNLTFSTLTVSNMSPEDSSIYLCSGREGEKLFFGSGTQLSVL.

This clonotype has just a few counts. This chain uses TRBV4-2 with TRBJ2-7; D might be TRBD1 (5 bases). Looked up from germline, CDR1 is LGHNA and CDR2 is YNFKEQ. The length of the CDR3 is 15 residues. Between the trimmed V and J ends, which lost 0 bases and 3 bases, there was a span of 12 bases. The CDR3 nucleotides read TGTGCCAGCAGCCAAGACCGAGACAGTCTCTACGAGCAGTACTTC. This gives the protein CASSQDRDSLYEQYF.

The rearrangement uses TRBV20-1 and TRBJ2-3, with 7 bases aligning to TRBD2. From germline, CDR1 is DFQATT and CDR2 SNEGSKA (reference sequence). The J segment lost 2 bases and the V segment lost 1 base, leaving 6 bases of the junction unmatched. The CDR3 is 15 amino acids. CDR3 sequence (DNA): TGCAGTGCTAGAGGGACGCGGGAGAACACAGATACGCAGTATTTT. Its protein is CSARGTRENTDTQYF.

V and J are TRBV7-2 and TRBJ2-7, with 7 bases identical to TRBD2. Germline-derived CDR1 and CDR2 are SGHTA and FQGNSA. This CDR3 has 15 residues. V trimming: 4 bases; J trimming: 7 bases; junction bases outside the gene matches: 13. CDR3 residues: CASSYASGPYNEQYF. Written as DNA, the CDR3 is TGTGCCAGCAGCTATGCTAGCGGTCCTTACAATGAGCAGTACTTC.

The V call is TRBV6-2 or TRBV6-3, the J call TRBJ2-6; D not resolved. Germline loops: CDR1 MNHEY, CDR2 SVGEGT. V was trimmed by 4 bases and J by 0 bases, leaving 7 bases between them. The CDR3 has 15 residues. Here the CDR3 DNA reads TGTGCCAGCAGTTTCAGGAACTCTGGGGCCAACGTCCTGACTTTC. This codes for CASSFRNSGANVLTF.

The CDR3 nucleotides read TGTGCCAGCAGACTCTCCGGGACTAGGAAATACAATGAGCAGTTCTTC. It specifies CASRLSGTRKYNEQFF. V is TRBV7-2 and J is TRBJ2-1; TRBD2 agrees at 8 bases. This CDR3 has 16 residues. The germline V gene encodes CDR1 SGHTA and CDR2 FQGNSA. With 6 bases clipped from V and 4 bases from J, the junction kept 11 bases outside the gene matches.